These T cell receptor beta chains were read from a single sample in a study of technical replicates of blood from a handful of donors. Generated by immunoSEQ multiplex PCR, the TCRdb table keeps only in-frame clones and is missing some. The data hold 99,000 or so clones, with around 95% observed a single time. The sequencing input was T cells isolated from PBMCs. The receptors come from a human donor in good health. Both conserved end residues are part of each CDR3. D genes are given only for firm matches. The size entry is marked missing in some rows and otherwise reads once, few, many or a size class.

D	V	size	J	CDR3	DNA
TRBD2	TRBV6-4	.	TRBJ2-3	CASNTSGNTDTQYF	TGTGCCAGCAATACTAGCGGGAACACAGATACGCAGTATTTT
TRBD1	TRBV29-1	once	TRBJ1-2	CSPPGQTYGYTF	TGCAGCCCTCCGGGACAGACCTATGGCTACACCTTC
TRBD2	TRBV4-1	once	TRBJ2-5	CASSQGGVAGAQETQYF	TGCGCCAGCAGCCAAGGGGGGGTAGCGGGAGCCCAAGAGACCCAGTACTTC
TRBD1	TRBV4-1	.	TRBJ1-5	CASSPQDREGIQPQHF	TGCGCCAGCAGCCCCCAGGACAGGGAAGGGATACAGCCCCAGCATTTT
TRBD2	TRBV30	.	TRBJ2-1	CAWGPWERGAIEQFF	TGTGCCTGGGGACCCTGGGAGCGGGGGGCGATTGAGCAGTTCTTC
.	TRBV30	once	TRBJ1-2	CAKEDRQPNYGYTF	TGTGCTAAGGAGGATAGACAACCTAACTATGGCTACACCTTC
.	TRBV19	.	TRBJ2-7	CASSARPNSYEQYF	TGTGCCAGTAGTGCTAGACCGAACTCCTACGAGCAGTACTTC
.	TRBV19	.	TRBJ2-5	CASSIHSQETQYF	TGTGCCAGTAGTATTCATTCCCAAGAGACCCAGTACTTC
.	TRBV6-5	.	TRBJ2-5	CASSYGGRETQYF	TGTGCCAGCAGTTACGGAGGTAGAGAGACCCAGTACTTC
TRBD2	TRBV7-9	many	TRBJ2-7	CASSSGTSGSEQYF	TGTGCCAGCAGCTCCGGGACTAGCGGGAGCGAGCAGTACTTC